The clone carrying this T cell receptor beta chain was seen repeatedly, ten times or more. The antigen is undetermined. The data were obtained in a study of neurological immune-mediated disorders. Study summary: Relapsing-remitting disease affected around 30, and secondary progressive 3, of roughly 35 multiple sclerosis patients.

Template-switch 5'RACE cDNA synthesis added a 10-nucleotide unique molecular identifier. Every sequencing run produced over 180 million TCR-beta sequences that came from 15-18 subjects. TCRdb reprocessed the 5' RACE reads with MiXCR, giving one entry per CDR3 protein. The sample holds roughly 88,000 distinct CDR3 sequences, 3% to 4.5% seen once. V was shortened by 4 bases and J by 11 bases, with 14 bases between the two germline ends. Per germline, CDR1 KGHDR and CDR2 SFDVKD. The CDR3 extends over 13 amino acids. Findings and limits, study-wide: No CDR3 amino acid sequences recurred among expanded clones across subjects, suggesting private repertoires in all groups.

The chain links TRBV24-1 to TRBJ2-1; TRBD1 might be the D (6 bases). This receptor was obtained from a woman between 50 and 59 years old with multiple sclerosis. The sample comprised PBMCs. In nucleotides, the CDR3 is TGTGCCACCAGTGACTCGCAGGGGCGAAAGCAGTTCTTC. Amino acids: CATSDSQGRKQFF.